The 5 T cell receptor beta chains presented below share a single source sample, sequenced in a study of shared clonotypes between healthy human individuals. CD8 cells classed as naive were CD45RO-negative and positively selected for CCR7, excluding terminally differentiated effector memory CD45RA+ cells. Clones were sequenced by immunoSEQ multiplex PCR, and TCRdb holds only the in-frame ones, with some missing. The top ten hold more than 0.95% of the sample, which has millions of clones, about 95% seen once. The sample comprised naive CD8+ T cells sorted from blood. The receptors shown here come from a man aged 18 to 30 in good health.

The chain carries TRBV6-1 and TRBJ2-1; tentatively, D is TRBD1 (6 bases). Germline CDR1 MNHNS, CDR2 SASEGT. Trimming stripped 2 bases from V and 1 base from J, with 6 bases between. The CDR3 sequence is 14 residues long. The CDR3 loop is CASSEQGSYNEQFF. The CDR3 DNA reads TGTGCCAGCAGTGAACAGGGGTCCTACAATGAGCAGTTCTTC.

CDR3 sequence: CASSFSPDEQYF. As DNA, the CDR3 is TGTGCCAGCAGCTTCTCCCCGGACGAGCAGTACTTC. The rearrangement joins TRBV7-9 to TRBJ2-7, with D unclear. The CDR3 is 12 residues long. Germline V gene sequence: CDR1 SEHNR, CDR2 FQNEAQ (reference sequence). V was clipped by 3 bases and J by 5 bases, with 8 bases between them.

V usage is TRBV19 and J usage is TRBJ1-4; 9 nucleotides match TRBD1. Per the germline V gene, CDR1 is LNHDA and CDR2 is SQIVND (reference sequence). This CDR3 has 20 amino acids. V dropped 3 bases and J dropped 3; count of bases not matched to a gene: 17. CDR3 bases: TGTGCCAGTAGTATTTGGCCGGGGACAGGGTACAGACAGTCTAATGAAAAACTGTTTTTT. Translated, it gives CASSIWPGTGYRQSNEKLFF.

The V call is TRBV7-9, the J call TRBJ1-1, with 8 bases aligning to TRBD1. The CDR3 is 14 residues long. The junction had 10 bases not matched to a gene; V was cut back by 5 bases and J by 8 bases. In germline, CDR1 is SEHNR, CDR2 FQNEAQ (reference sequence). In DNA form, the CDR3 reads TGTGCCAGCAGCATGTCGGACAGGGTCGGGGAAGCTTTCTTT. Translated: CASSMSDRVGEAFF.

This chain connects TRBV4-1 to TRBJ2-7; 10 bases line up with TRBD2. The CDR3 has 19 residues. The germline CDR1 and CDR2 sequences are MGHRA and YSYEKL. V gave up 0 bases and J gave up 6 bases; unmatched junction bases: 17. CDR3 residues: CASSQDTGTSAKAVGEQYF. The CDR3 DNA reads TGCGCCAGCAGCCAAGATACGGGGACTAGCGCAAAAGCAGTGGGCGAGCAGTACTTC.